Sequencing of this TCR beta chain was carried out in a study of cytomegalovirus exposure and HLA in healthy donors. General study results and limits: HLA alleles showed associations with 15,000 to 20,000 TCR beta sequences in a later analysis, at a 0.05 false discovery rate.

It was with 60 Vbeta and 13 Jbeta primers that the PCR ran. Generated by immunoSEQ multiplex PCR, the TCRdb table keeps only in-frame clones and is missing some. Here the sample spans 200,000 or so clones, roughly 80% being singletons. In the case of this clone: Its antigen is not known.

Germline CDR1 and CDR2: SGHVS and FQNEAQ. This CDR3 region has 16 residues. The ends lost 5 bases at V and 1 base at J; junction bases unmatched: 8. Material for sequencing was PBMCs. The gene calls are TRBV7-8 and TRBJ2-3; 8 positions agree with TRBD1. This receptor was identified in a man aged 25 to 40 in good health and CMV-seronegative. This CDR3 is CASSPTGQGGTDTQYF. DNA for the CDR3: TGTGCCAGCAGCCCCACCGGACAGGGTGGCACAGATACGCAGTATTTT.